These 18 T cell receptor beta chains originate from one sample sequenced in a study of shared clonotypes between healthy human individuals. It was CD45RO-negative cells, positively selected for CCR7, that made up naive CD8 cells, with terminally differentiated effector memory CD45RA+ cells excluded. Data came from immunoSEQ multiplex PCR; TCRdb stores just in-frame clones and leaves some out. The sample lists about 2 million clones; approximately 94% were seen once. Source material: naive CD8+ T cells sorted from blood. Source of these receptors: a man between 18 and 29 years old in good health.

Notes on this clone: Other DNA variants within this sample encode the same CDR3. V usage is TRBV27 and J usage is TRBJ1-5; the D is unclear. The V gene's germline CDR1 is MNHEY and CDR2 SMNVEV (reference sequence). The CDR3 runs 14 residues. V was shortened by 5 bases and J by 1 base, with 9 bases between the two germline ends. The CDR3 DNA reads as TGTGCCAGCAGTCCCGGTCTAAGCAATCAGCCCCAGCATTTT. It encodes CASSPGLSNQPQHF.

The chain couples TRBV7-9 to TRBJ2-7; the D call may be TRBD1 or TRBD2 (6 bases each). The ends were cut back, 5 bases at V and 3 bases at J, with 17 bases in the middle. This CDR3 region has 15 residues. Per germline, CDR1 SEHNR and CDR2 FQNEAQ (reference sequence). The CDR3 region is CASSPPGASYYEQYF. For the CDR3, the DNA is TGTGCCAGCAGCCCCCCGGGGGCTAGCTACTACGAGCAGTACTTC.

The rearrangement uses TRBV4-3 and TRBJ1-5, with no clear D. Germline V lookup: CDR1 LGHNA, CDR2 YSLEER. CDR3 size: 17 residues. V was clipped by 0 bases and J by 0 bases, with 12 bases between them. The CDR3 nucleotides read TGCGCCAGCAGCCAAGAGATTTGGGATGGTAGCAATCAGCCCCAGCATTTT. It is translated as CASSQEIWDGSNQPQHF.

The chain recombines TRBV9 with TRBJ1-2; no firm D call. The germline V and J ends were trimmed by 0 bases and 2 bases, with 8 bases remaining between them. Germline CDR1 SGDLS, CDR2 YYNGEE. This CDR3 comprises 14 residues. The DNA of the CDR3 is TGTGCCAGCAGCGTAGACAGTACAAACTATGGCTACACCTTC. It translates to CASSVDSTNYGYTF.

Comment on this clone: Other DNA sequences in the same sample also yield this CDR3. The chain is built from TRBV5-1 and TRBJ2-7; D is ambiguous. The CDR3 consists of 13 residues. V dropped 2 bases and J dropped 1 base, with 7 bases sitting between them. CDR1 is SGHRS, CDR2 YFSETQ, per germline. The CDR3 reads CASSFETSYEQYF. The CDR3, as DNA: TGCGCCAGCAGCTTTGAGACTTCCTACGAGCAGTACTTC.

The rearrangement uses TRBV7-9 and TRBJ2-1; TRBD1 might be the D (6 bases). With 5 bases removed from V and 5 bases from J, the gap between germline ends came to 16 bases. The CDR3 extends over 15 amino acids. Germline CDR1 reads SEHNR; CDR2 reads FQNEAQ (reference sequence). The CDR3 reads CASSDLGGADNEQFF. The DNA of the CDR3 is TGTGCCAGCAGCGATCTTGGGGGCGCCGACAATGAGCAGTTCTTC.

The chain employs TRBV7-2 and TRBJ1-6; D remains ambiguous. The V gene lost 5 bases and the J gene lost 3 bases, with 11 bases spanning the gap. Germline values: CDR1 SGHTA, CDR2 FQGNSA. This CDR3 is 15 amino acids long. The CDR3 spells CASSLDGGYNSPLHF. The CDR3 nucleotides are TGTGCCAGCAGCCTGGACGGAGGCTATAATTCACCCCTCCACTTT.

The rearrangement links TRBV9 to TRBJ2-3; TRBD1 matches 9 bases. Germline V lookup: CDR1 SGDLS, CDR2 YYNGEE. The CDR3 runs to 14 residues. V was clipped by 3 bases and J by 6 bases; unmatched bases: 5. The CDR3 coding sequence is TGTGCCAGCAGCGGGACAGGGGTAATGGATACGCAGTATTTT. Protein: CASSGTGVMDTQYF.

The V call is TRBV12-5, the J call TRBJ1-2; 7 bases line up with TRBD1. The CDR3 sequence is 18 residues long. Per the germline V gene, CDR1 is LGHNT and CDR2 is FRNRAP. Trimming removed 5 bases from V and 0 bases from J; junction bases left unmatched: 15. The DNA of the CDR3 is TGTGCTAGTGGTCTAGTTCCCGGTTGGGACAGCCCTAACTATGGCTACACCTTC. It encodes CASGLVPGWDSPNYGYTF.

About this clone: This same CDR3 is encoded by further DNA sequences in the sample. The rearrangement uses TRBV5-1 and TRBJ2-3; D unclear. From germline, CDR1 is SGHRS and CDR2 YFSETQ. The V and J ends lost 0 bases and 6 bases respectively, with 5 bases between them. The CDR3 is 12 residues long. CDR3 coding DNA: TGCGCCAGCAGCTTGGGGCGTGATACGCAGTATTTT. This translates into CASSLGRDTQYF. The full variable domain, with the rest looked up from reference TRBV5-1 and TRBJ2-3, is KAGVTQTPRYLIKTRGQQVTLSCSPISGHRSVSWYQQTPGQGLQFLFEYFSETQRNKGNFPGRFSGRQFSNSRSEMNVSTLELGDSALYLCASSLGRDTQYFGPGTRLTVL.

V and J are TRBV5-1 and TRBJ2-7; no clear D gene. The CDR3 length is 13 residues. V lost 2 bases to trimming and J lost 4 bases, with 10 bases between them. CDR1 and CDR2 (germline): SGHRS, YFSETQ. CDR3 loop: CASSFSSTYEQYF. CDR3 DNA: TGCGCCAGCAGCTTCAGTTCAACGTACGAGCAGTACTTC.

The genes are TRBV6-1 and TRBJ2-1, with a weak D call TRBD1 (5 bases). The CDR3 runs to 16 residues. V dropped 4 bases and J dropped 1 base, with 14 bases sitting between them. Germline CDR1 MNHNS, CDR2 SASEGT. The CDR3 here is CASSGVFGASYNEQFF. DNA of the CDR3: TGTGCCAGCAGTGGTGTATTTGGGGCGTCCTACAATGAGCAGTTCTTC.

The V and J genes are TRBV7-9 and TRBJ2-1; D may be TRBD1 or TRBD2 (5 bases each). From germline, CDR1 is SEHNR and CDR2 FQNEAQ (reference sequence). CDR3 size: 16 residues. Trimming cost V 1 base and J 7 bases, with 17 bases left between them. In DNA form, the CDR3 reads TGTGCCAGCAGCTTAGACGGCGAGGGGCTAAAGAATGAGCAGTTCTTC. It specifies CASSLDGEGLKNEQFF.

The gene calls are TRBV30 and TRBJ2-1; D gene unclear. The CDR3 sequence is 11 residues long. With 0 bases removed from V and 15 bases from J, the gap between germline ends came to 12 bases. From germline, CDR1 is GTSNPN and CDR2 SVGIG (reference sequence). CDR3 nucleotide sequence: TGTGCCTGGAGTGTCGGTGGTGTGCCGTTCTTC. It specifies CAWSVGGVPFF.

To note about this clone: Other DNA sequences in this sample translate to the same CDR3. CDR3 bases: TGCGCCAGCAGCCAACTTAGCGGGAGTAGTTACGAGCAGTACTTC. Its translation: CASSQLSGSSYEQYF. V usage is TRBV4-1 and J usage is TRBJ2-7; 9 positions match TRBD2. Germline V gives CDR1 MGHRA, CDR2 YSYEKL. The ends lost 2 bases at V and 4 bases at J; junction bases unmatched: 6. The CDR3 runs 15 residues.

The rearrangement joins TRBV9 to TRBJ1-3, with D hard to call. Trimming pared 4 bases from V and 2 bases from J, leaving 16 bases between. The CDR3 is made up of 16 amino acids. CDR1 is SGDLS, CDR2 YYNGEE, per germline. In nucleotides, the CDR3 is TGTGCCAGCAGCTTCTACGAGGGAGGACCTGGAAACACCATATATTTT. As protein: CASSFYEGGPGNTIYF.

This rearrangement joins TRBV19 to TRBJ2-7; D uncertain. Germline-derived CDR1 and CDR2 are LNHDA and SQIVND (reference sequence). V was shortened by 5 bases and J by 2 bases, with 10 bases between the two germline ends. The CDR3 consists of 13 residues. CDR3 in amino acids: CASSPHFPYEQYF. As DNA, the CDR3 is TGTGCCAGTAGTCCGCATTTCCCCTACGAGCAGTACTTC. The full variable domain, rest sourced from reference TRBV19 and TRBJ2-7, is DGGITQSPKYLFRKEGQNVTLSCEQNLNHDAMYWYRQDPGQGLRLIYYSQIVNDFQKGDIAEGYSVSREKKESFPLTVTSAQKNPTAFYLCASSPHFPYEQYFGPGTRLTVT.

The chain employs TRBV6-1 and TRBJ2-2; 8 nucleotides align to TRBD1. In germline, CDR1 is MNHNS, CDR2 SASEGT. Trimming took 3 bases from V and 7 from J; bases not matched to a gene: 7. This CDR3 region has 15 residues. The CDR3 bases are TGTGCCAGCAGTGATAGACAGGGGAGAGGCGGGGAGCTGTTTTTT. It yields the protein CASSDRQGRGGELFF.